This TCR beta chain is from a study of blood T cell repertoires in COVID-19. Data came from immunoSEQ multiplex PCR; TCRdb stores just in-frame clones and leaves some out. The sample has 210,000 or so clones, around four fifths seen once; the top ten hold 18%. The length of the CDR3 is 15 residues. Germline V lookup: CDR1 LGHNA, CDR2 YSLEER. V dropped 3 bases and J dropped 1; count of bases not matched to a gene: 1. The chain joins TRBV4-3 to TRBJ1-3, with 9 nucleotides matching TRBD1. The sequence was obtained from a woman of 80 years or more with active or convalescent COVID-19. The sequenced sample consisted of peripheral blood. CDR3 bases: TGCGCCAGCAGCCAGACAGGGGGATCTGGAAACACCATATATTTT. This codes for CASSQTGGSGNTIYF.